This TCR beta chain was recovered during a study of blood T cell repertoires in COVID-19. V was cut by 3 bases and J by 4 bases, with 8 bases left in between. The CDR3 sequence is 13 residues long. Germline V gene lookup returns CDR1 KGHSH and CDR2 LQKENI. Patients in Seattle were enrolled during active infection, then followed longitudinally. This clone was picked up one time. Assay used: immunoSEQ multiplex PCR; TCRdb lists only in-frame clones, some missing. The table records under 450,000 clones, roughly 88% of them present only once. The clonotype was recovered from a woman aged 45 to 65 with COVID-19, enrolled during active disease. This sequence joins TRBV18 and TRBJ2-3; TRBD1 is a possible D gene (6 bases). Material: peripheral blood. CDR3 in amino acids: CASSPGAPDTQYF. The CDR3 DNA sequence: TGTGCCAGCTCACCGGGGGCTCCAGATACGCAGTATTTT.